These 24 T cell receptor beta chains came from one sample sequenced in a study of T cell changes during pregnancy in multiple sclerosis. Measured with immunoSEQ multiplex PCR; TCRdb has only the in-frame clones, and not every one. The repertoire holds roughly 69,000 clones, with approximately 91% as singletons. Sequenced here: peripheral blood, sampled in the third trimester of pregnancy. The receptors come from a female donor with multiple sclerosis, enrolled in a pregnancy study.

This chain joins TRBV7-2 and TRBJ2-5, with D perhaps matching TRBD1 (6 bases). The CDR3 contains 14 residues. V dropped 3 bases and J dropped 5 bases, with 13 bases sitting between them. Germline-derived CDR1 and CDR2 are SGHTA and FQGNSA. In nucleotides, the CDR3 is TGTGCCAGCAGCTTTACCCAGGGGACGGAGACCCAGTACTTC. This codes for CASSFTQGTETQYF.

The rearrangement links TRBV5-1 to TRBJ2-5; 12 nucleotides align to TRBD2. With V trimmed by 4 bases and J by 2 bases, 0 bases remained unmatched. CDR1 SGHRS and CDR2 YFSETQ come from the germline V gene. There are 14 residues in the CDR3. DNA of the CDR3: TGCGCCAGCAGCGGACTAGCGGGACAAGAGACCCAGTACTTC. Its protein is CASSGLAGQETQYF. Full variable domain (missing parts from reference TRBV5-1 and TRBJ2-5): KAGVTQTPRYLIKTRGQQVTLSCSPISGHRSVSWYQQTPGQGLQFLFEYFSETQRNKGNFPGRFSGRQFSNSRSEMNVSTLELGDSALYLCASSGLAGQETQYFGPGTRLLVL.

This clone was seen a single time. The rearrangement links TRBV5-1 to TRBJ1-2; D not resolved. Per the germline V gene, CDR1 is SGHRS and CDR2 is YFSETQ. The CDR3 is made up of 13 amino acids. Trimming shortened V by 0 bases and J by 3 bases, and 6 bases separated the two germline ends. The CDR3 is CASSLETHYGYTF. CDR3 nucleotide sequence: TGCGCCAGCAGCTTGGAGACTCACTATGGCTACACCTTC.

The chain employs TRBV11-2 and TRBJ2-7; D is uncertain. V dropped 3 bases and J dropped 4 bases, with 16 bases sitting between them. CDR1 is SGHAT and CDR2 is FQNNGV in the germline V gene. The CDR3 spans 15 residues. The CDR3 spells CASSLFGDFLYEQYF. The CDR3 DNA follows: TGTGCCAGCAGCTTGTTCGGAGACTTTCTTTACGAGCAGTACTTC. The variable domain in full, completed from reference TRBV11-2 and TRBJ2-7, reads EAGVAQSPRYKIIEKRQSVAFWCNPISGHATLYWYQQILGQGPKLLIQFQNNGVVDDSQLPKDRFSAERLKGVDSTLKIQPAKLEDSAVYLCASSLFGDFLYEQYFGPGTRLTVT.

The CDR3 sequence: CASSLIGTGGEKLFF. CDR3 nucleotide sequence: TGTGCCAGCAGCTTAATCGGGACAGGGGGTGAAAAACTGTTTTTT. The V call is TRBV11-2, the J call TRBJ1-4, with TRBD1 identical over 11 bases. Germline CDR1 reads SGHAT; CDR2 reads FQNNGV. With 2 bases clipped from V and 7 bases from J, the junction kept 3 bases outside the gene matches. The CDR3 loop spans 15 amino acids.

This clone has only a few counts. The V and J genes are TRBV13 and TRBJ1-2; D possibly corresponds to TRBD1 (6 bases). Trimming took off 8 bases at V and 7 bases at J, with 17 bases between the two ends. The germline gives CDR1 PRHDT, CDR2 FYEKMQ (reference sequence). CDR3 length: 13 residues. The CDR3 sequence: CASEAQGRVGYTF. CDR3 nucleotides: TGTGCCAGCGAGGCACAGGGAAGGGTTGGCTACACCTTC.

CDR3 coding DNA: TGTGCCAGCAGCATGAGTTCTCCAAATGAGCAGTTCTTC. This encodes CASSMSSPNEQFF. The chain has TRBV5-4 and TRBJ2-1; D gene ambiguous. The CDR3 runs to 13 residues. CDR1 is SGHNT, CDR2 YYREEE, per germline (reference sequence). V gave up 4 bases and J gave up 7 bases, with 12 bases separating them.

Written as DNA, the CDR3 is TGTGCCAGCAGTTACCCTCAGCAGGGAGGCGGCTACACCTTC. Its translation is CASSYPQQGGGYTF. The chain carries TRBV6-6 and TRBJ1-2; the D gene is possibly TRBD1 (5 bases). Germline V gene sequence: CDR1 MNHNY, CDR2 SVGAGI (reference sequence). The V and J ends lost 2 bases and 8 bases respectively, with 15 bases between them. The CDR3 consists of 14 residues.

CDR3 sequence reads: CASSPRGGDTQYF. The CDR3 DNA reads as TGTGCCAGCAGTCCGAGAGGAGGAGATACGCAGTATTTT. V and J are TRBV25-1 and TRBJ2-3; the D gene is possibly TRBD2 (5 bases). The germline CDR1 and CDR2 sequences are MGHDK and SYGVNS. The V end lost 5 bases, the J end lost 5 bases, and 11 bases lay between the germline ends. The CDR3 covers 13 residues.

The rearrangement links TRBV12-2 to TRBJ2-2; TRBD2 is the table's D call, not checked against the DNA. TRBV12-2 has pseudogene status. This CDR3 region has 17 residues. This CDR3 is CASRLDRPGSNTGELFF. In DNA form, the CDR3 reads TGTGCAAGTCGCTTAGACCGCCCGGGATCGAACACCGGGGAGCTGTTTTTT.

This clone was counted a single time. The chain carries TRBV29-1 and TRBJ2-6; no firm D call. Trimming pared 4 bases from V and 0 bases from J, leaving 10 bases between. This CDR3 spans 15 amino acids. Germline V CDR1 and CDR2: SQVTM, ANQGSEA. CDR3 in DNA: TGCAGCGTTGTTTCGTTTAGCTCTGGGGCCAACGTCCTGACTTTC. Its translation is CSVVSFSSGANVLTF. Filled out from reference TRBV29-1 and TRBJ2-6, the complete variable domain reads SAVISQKPSRDICQRGTSLTIQCQVDSQVTMMFWYRQQPGQSLTLIATANQGSEATYESGFVIDKFPISRPNLTFSTLTVSNMSPEDSSIYLCSVVSFSSGANVLTFGAGSRLTVL.

V usage is TRBV5-1 and J usage is TRBJ2-3; 9 bases fit TRBD2. J lost 7 bases, V lost 0 bases, and 12 bases had no gene match. The CDR3 spans 17 residues. Germline-derived CDR1 and CDR2 are SGHRS and YFSETQ. The CDR3 sequence: CASSLEPLGSGGYTQYF. DNA for the CDR3: TGCGCCAGCAGCTTGGAGCCCCTGGGTAGCGGGGGATATACGCAGTATTTT.

The chain uses TRBV10-2 and TRBJ2-5; D not certain. This CDR3 region has 12 residues. The germline gives CDR1 WSHSY, CDR2 SAAADI. V lost 8 bases to trimming and J lost 3 bases, with 10 bases between them. The CDR3 reads CASAEIEETQYF. The CDR3 DNA reads as TGCGCCAGCGCGGAGATAGAAGAGACCCAGTACTTC.

The chain is built from TRBV19 and TRBJ1-6; D call uncertain. The CDR3 has 15 amino acids. CDR1 and CDR2 from the germline V gene are LNHDA and SQIVND (reference sequence). The V end lost 3 bases, the J end lost 8 bases, and 14 bases lay between the germline ends. DNA for the CDR3: TGTGCCAGTAGTATCACCTCGGCGGTAGATTCACCCCTCCACTTT. It codes for CASSITSAVDSPLHF. Looking up the rest from reference TRBV19 and TRBJ1-6 gives the full variable domain: DGGITQSPKYLFRKEGQNVTLSCEQNLNHDAMYWYRQDPGQGLRLIYYSQIVNDFQKGDIAEGYSVSREKKESFPLTVTSAQKNPTAFYLCASSITSAVDSPLHFGNGTRLTVT.

The V and J genes are TRBV7-2 and TRBJ2-7; 10 positions match TRBD2. The trim removed 5 bases at V and 3 bases at J, leaving 4 bases unmatched. Germline V CDR1 and CDR2: SGHTA, FQGNSA. There are 14 residues in the CDR3. The CDR3 sequence is CASSASGGDYEQYF. CDR3 sequence (DNA): TGTGCCAGCAGCGCCAGCGGGGGGGACTACGAGCAGTACTTC.

This clone was observed once. The chain uses TRBV19 and TRBJ1-4; D is uncertain. CDR1 and CDR2 from the germline V gene are LNHDA and SQIVND (reference sequence). CDR3 length: 14 amino acids. The V and J ends lost 2 bases and 2 bases respectively, with 6 bases between them. The CDR3 nucleotides are TGTGCCAGTAGTATATCGCAGACTAATGAAAAACTGTTTTTT. The encoded protein is CASSISQTNEKLFF.

This clone was seen only once. The chain is built from TRBV5-1 and TRBJ2-3; D may be TRBD1 (5 bases). CDR1 SGHRS and CDR2 YFSETQ come from the germline V gene. This CDR3 region has 14 residues. The V end was cut by 1 base, the J end by 5 bases, with 11 bases between. CDR3 nucleotide sequence: TGCGCCAGCAGCTTGTCTCAGGGTAGAGATACGCAGTATTTT. Its protein product is CASSLSQGRDTQYF. The entire variable domain, with the rest obtained from reference TRBV5-1 and TRBJ2-3, is as follows: KAGVTQTPRYLIKTRGQQVTLSCSPISGHRSVSWYQQTPGQGLQFLFEYFSETQRNKGNFPGRFSGRQFSNSRSEMNVSTLELGDSALYLCASSLSQGRDTQYFGPGTRLTVL.

This chain uses TRBV2 with TRBJ2-7; D gene uncertain. CDR1 and CDR2 (germline): SNHLY, FYNNEI. This CDR3 has 12 amino acids. Trimming left V 1 base short and J 6 bases short, with 7 bases between. The CDR3: CASSEESSEQYF. CDR3 sequence (DNA): TGTGCCAGCAGTGAAGAGTCCAGCGAGCAGTACTTC.

The V and J genes are TRBV19 and TRBJ2-2; 9 nucleotides line up with TRBD1. The germline V gene has CDR1 LNHDA and CDR2 SQIVND (reference sequence). V shed 4 bases and J 5 bases; nucleotides not matched to a gene: 5. CDR3 size: 15 residues. This CDR3 is CASSRDRAGTGELFF. The CDR3 bases are TGTGCCAGTAGTAGGGACAGGGCGGGGACCGGGGAGCTGTTTTTT.

This clone appeared a single time. The chain has TRBV11-2 and TRBJ1-1; no clear D gene. V lost 3 bases, J lost 1 base, and 9 bases lay in between. Per the germline V gene, CDR1 is SGHAT and CDR2 is FQNNGV. This CDR3 contains 14 residues. The CDR3 DNA is TGTGCCAGCAGCTTTGACCCGGGGAACACTGAAGCTTTCTTT. The encoded protein is CASSFDPGNTEAFF.

This chain uses TRBV7-2 with TRBJ1-2; D gene unclear. The length of the CDR3 is 12 residues. V was pared by 3 bases and J by 5 bases, with 7 bases between. Germline V gene lookup returns CDR1 SGHTA and CDR2 FQGNSA. CDR3 DNA sequence: TGTGCCAGCAGCTTTCCGGTTTATGGCTACACCTTC. It specifies CASSFPVYGYTF.

This rearrangement joins TRBV5-4 to TRBJ2-2; a weak D match, TRBD1 (6 bases). Germline V gene data show CDR1 as SGHNT and CDR2 as YYREEE (reference sequence). The CDR3 sequence is 14 residues long. The V gene lost 4 bases and the J gene lost 7 bases, with 14 bases spanning the gap. The CDR3 bases are TGTGCCAGCAGCGGCCTGCAGGGGATCGGGGAGCTGTTTTTT. Amino acid sequence: CASSGLQGIGELFF.

This chain links TRBV5-1 with TRBJ1-1; D may be TRBD1 (6 bases). The CDR3 length is 14 residues. Trimming took off 2 bases at V and 2 bases at J, with 10 bases between the two ends. CDR1 and CDR2 (germline): SGHRS, YFSETQ. In DNA, the CDR3 is TGCGCCAGCAGCTTAACCAGGGGTAACACTGAAGCTTTCTTT. Amino acid sequence: CASSLTRGNTEAFF.

The rearrangement joins TRBV19 to TRBJ1-2; 8 bases match TRBD1. CDR1 LNHDA and CDR2 SQIVND come from the germline V gene (reference sequence). The CDR3 extends over 13 amino acids. V dropped 10 bases and J dropped 8; count of bases not matched to a gene: 12. The CDR3 DNA reads TGTGCCACCTCGGGACAGGTGGTTGAAGGCTACACCTTC. Its translation: CATSGQVVEGYTF. The full variable domain, in which reference TRBV19 and TRBJ1-2 provide the parts outside the CDR3, is DGGITQSPKYLFRKEGQNVTLSCEQNLNHDAMYWYRQDPGQGLRLIYYSQIVNDFQKGDIAEGYSVSREKKESFPLTVTSAQKNPTAFYLCATSGQVVEGYTFGSGTRLTVV.